The present entry profiles one T cell receptor (beta chain) with its context. The data belong to a study of T cells in localized non-small cell lung cancer. The protocol was immunoSEQ multiplex PCR, while the TCRdb copy is restricted to in-frame clones and leaves out a portion. The sample yields about 5,700 clones, approximately 40% seen once. The V and J ends lost 1 base and 11 bases respectively, with 18 bases between them. Per the germline V gene, CDR1 is KGHSH and CDR2 is LQKENI. This CDR3 has 15 amino acids. The specimen comprised lung tumor tissue, sampled before any cancer treatment. The chain has TRBV18 and TRBJ1-5; D may be TRBD1 (6 bases). The origin of this receptor is a male donor aged 60 or over with stage I squamous cell lung carcinoma. CDR3 DNA sequence: TGTGCCAGCTCACCACTGGGGGCAGAGGGGATGGCCCAGCATTTT. Protein: CASSPLGAEGMAQHF.